The TCR beta chain described here comes from a study of T cell changes during pregnancy in multiple sclerosis (dated by TCRdb to the late 2010s). For the wider study: In women with multiple sclerosis, the researchers looked at how the T cell repertoire shifted as pregnancy progressed.

The method was the immunoSEQ multiplex PCR assay. Here the immuneACCESS table is served through TCRdb, limited to in-frame sequences with V and J called. Missing clones are a known gap in these copies; in checked studies unresolved V genes cover under half, and the rest lacks a known reason. Here the sample has roughly 12,000 clones; 84% occur a single time. Approximately 10% of the sample rests with the top ten. Concerning this clone itself: No antigen is known for it. Base quality data are lacking; no much larger clone is found one base away.

The CDR3 numbers 14 residues from cysteine through phenylalanine. The kept DNA is CDR3 alone, 42 bases in frame from the first base. V and J lose 4 bases and 1 base, and a span of 10 bases separates them. CDR1 and CDR2, per the germline V gene, are MDHEN and SYDVKM. This TCR derives from a female donor in good health, enrolled as a control in a pregnancy study. This specimen consisted of CD8+ T cells from peripheral blood mononuclear cells, obtained after pregnancy. The chain joins TRBV28 to TRBJ1-2; the D region possibly corresponds to TRBD1 (5 bases align). The nucleotide sequence reads TGTGCCAGCAGTTGGGCAGGGATTAACTATGGCTACACCTTC. Translated, it gives CASSWAGINYGYTF.